The T cell receptor (beta chain) under discussion was sequenced for a study of blood T cell repertoires in COVID-19. About the study: The study drew acute and convalescent COVID-19 samples from the United States, Italy and Spain. PBMCs, B-cell-depleted T cells, or T cells were the source of the cDNA or gDNA that made up the material.

The germline V gene encodes CDR1 MDHEN and CDR2 SYDVKM. V was shortened by 5 bases and J by 11 bases, with 10 bases between the two germline ends. This CDR3 is 11 amino acids long. As handled by the study authors: Counts of nucleated cells, estimated from reference gene primer amplification, were obtained. Repertoires were generated with immunoSEQ multiplex PCR, while TCRdb's copy carries only in-frame clones and drops some. Clonal size and the V and J genes are those of that table, whereas D and trimming came from the DNA. In the table there are 200,000 or so clones, over 70% of which are singletons.

Sequencing was performed on peripheral blood. The rearrangement joins TRBV28 to TRBJ1-5; D gene ambiguous. The TCR sequence derives from a woman aged 65 to 85 with acute or convalescent COVID-19. CDR3 in DNA: TGTGCCAGCAGTCGGACCGGGGCCCAGCATTTT. Its translation: CASSRTGAQHF.